These T cell receptor beta chains were read from a single sample in a study of CD4+ T cells in melanoma. Repertoires were generated with immunoSEQ multiplex PCR, while TCRdb's copy carries only in-frame clones and drops some. This table holds approximately 15,000 clones, approximately 80% found once. Source material: cells from a culture (not recorded whether cultured in vitro). Receptor source: a human donor with melanoma. Each CDR3 is given without its conserved first and last residue. Fields, in order: V gene, J gene, clone size, CDR3 protein. Rows may omit the clone size; those that give it use once, few, many or a size class.

TRBV7-3,TRBJ2-3,NA,ASSLLAGTDTQY
TRBV19,TRBJ1-5,NA,ASSRQPENQPQH
TRBV18,TRBJ2-3,NA,ASSPVALRTDTQY
TRBV18,TRBJ1-1,once,ASSPTVVKNTEAF
TRBV6-5,TRBJ1-5,NA,ASSPLGSSNQPQH
TRBV15,TRBJ1-1,NA,ATSRLQGGEAF
TRBV27,TRBJ2-5,NA,ASSSKTGGIQETQY
TRBV11-3,TRBJ2-2,NA,ASKRVEGFDTGELF
TRBV19,TRBJ1-5,NA,ASRILYQGGGQPQH
TRBV2,TRBJ1-5,few,ASSRTGSNQPQH
TRBV7-9,TRBJ2-3,few,ASSATGTSPMGTDTQY
TRBV27,TRBJ1-6,NA,ASSLINSPLH
TRBV13,TRBJ2-5,NA,ASSPRDSEETQY
TRBV5-1,TRBJ2-3,NA,ASSPPASTDTQY
TRBV18,TRBJ2-5,NA,ASSQATGRETQY